The next 25 T cell receptor beta chains were all read from a single sample in a study of blood T cell repertoires in COVID-19. TCRdb's copy holds only in-frame clones and misses some; the assay was immunoSEQ multiplex PCR. Among about 380,000 clones listed, more than 70% were seen once. Specimen: PBMCs or T cells enriched from blood (not recorded which). The receptors originated from a woman aged 18-35 years who had recovered from COVID-19.

This clone showed up just once. The chain has TRBV27 and TRBJ2-5; 7 bases align to TRBD1. Germline loops: CDR1 MNHEY, CDR2 SMNVEV (reference sequence). The CDR3 totals 15 residues. The junction had 7 bases not matched to a gene; V was cut back by 2 bases and J by 4 bases. Here the CDR3 reads CASSLLTGRGETQYF. For the CDR3, the DNA is TGTGCCAGCAGTTTACTGACAGGGCGTGGAGAGACCCAGTACTTC.

The chain recombines TRBV15 with TRBJ2-5, with 8 bases fitting TRBD2. Germline V gene sequence: CDR1 LNHNV, CDR2 YYDKDF (reference sequence). The CDR3 consists of 14 residues. The ends lost 6 bases at V and 4 bases at J; junction bases unmatched: 7. CDR3 sequence: CATRPGGAVETQYF. For the CDR3, the DNA is TGTGCCACCAGGCCCGGGGGGGCCGTAGAGACCCAGTACTTC. The entire variable domain, with the rest obtained from reference TRBV15 and TRBJ2-5, is as follows: DAMVIQNPRYQVTQFGKPVTLSCSQTLNHNVMYWYQQKSSQAPKLLFHYYDKDFNNEADTPDNFQSRRPNTSFCFLDIRSPGLGDTAMYLCATRPGGAVETQYFGPGTRLLVL.

The chain recombines TRBV27 with TRBJ2-7; TRBD1 is a possible D gene (6 bases). The V gene lost 3 bases and the J gene lost 2 bases, with 20 bases spanning the gap. In germline, CDR1 is MNHEY, CDR2 SMNVEV (reference sequence). This CDR3 comprises 17 residues. The CDR3 spells CASSFSGSTGQPYEQYF. The CDR3 DNA reads as TGTGCCAGCAGTTTCTCGGGATCGACAGGTCAACCCTACGAGCAGTACTTC.

The rearrangement links TRBV30 to TRBJ1-6; 10 nucleotides align to TRBD1. V trimming: 3 bases; J trimming: 7 bases; junction bases outside the gene matches: 6. The CDR3 covers 15 residues. CDR1 and CDR2 from the germline V gene are GTSNPN and SVGIG (reference sequence). CDR3 coding DNA: TGTGCCTGGAGGCCCGGGACAGGGGCAAATTCACCCCTCCACTTT. Encoded protein: CAWRPGTGANSPLHF.

This chain connects TRBV29-1 to TRBJ1-4; weak D call: TRBD1 (5 bases). The CDR3 contains 14 residues. Germline assignment: CDR1 SQVTM and CDR2 ANQGSEA. The germline V and J ends were trimmed by 4 bases and 10 bases, with 19 bases remaining between them. The CDR3 bases are TGCAGCGTTGGGTCTGGGACCCCGGGGGGAAAACTGTTTTTT. Amino acid sequence: CSVGSGTPGGKLFF.

Of note for this clone: Other DNA sequences in this specimen translate into the identical CDR3. The chain employs TRBV19 and TRBJ1-1; 8 bases match TRBD1. CDR1 is LNHDA and CDR2 is SQIVND in the germline V gene (reference sequence). J was trimmed by 8 bases and V by 6 bases; bases with no gene match: 2. This CDR3 spans 11 amino acids. The CDR3 sequence is CASRRTGEAFF. For the CDR3, the DNA is TGTGCCAGTAGAAGGACAGGGGAAGCTTTCTTT.

The gene calls are TRBV7-6 and TRBJ1-2; 8 nucleotides match TRBD1. This CDR3 comprises 13 residues. CDR1 is SGHVS, CDR2 FNYEAQ, per germline. The V gene end was trimmed by 5 bases and the J gene end by 6 bases; junction bases not matched to a gene: 5. The DNA for the CDR3 is TGTGCCAGCAGCCTCGGGGGACAGGATGGCTACACCTTC. This gives the protein CASSLGGQDGYTF.

The V gene is TRBV4-2, the J gene TRBJ1-2; TRBD1 matches 7 bases. This CDR3 contains 15 residues. The germline CDR1 and CDR2 sequences are LGHNA and YNFKEQ. J was trimmed by 7 bases and V by 1 base; bases with no gene match: 9. The DNA for the CDR3 is TGTGCCAGCAGCCAAGGCGAAGGGGGCTATGGTGGCTACACCTTC. It specifies CASSQGEGGYGGYTF.

The genes are TRBV5-1 and TRBJ2-7; a possible D gene is TRBD2 (6 bases). V was trimmed by 4 bases and J by 4 bases, leaving 9 bases between them. This CDR3 comprises 12 residues. Germline V gives CDR1 SGHRS, CDR2 YFSETQ. CDR3 sequence: CASSLGTYEQYF. For the CDR3, the DNA is TGCGCCAGCAGCCTGGGGACTTACGAGCAGTACTTC.

This clone has only a few counts. For the CDR3, the DNA is TGTGCCAGCAGCTTAGGGGGCAGGGGCGATCAGCCCCAGCATTTT. Its translation is CASSLGGRGDQPQHF. This chain links TRBV7-3 with TRBJ1-5, with D tentatively TRBD1 (6 bases). V shed 2 bases and J shed 5 bases, with 13 bases lying between them. Germline CDR1 SGHTA, CDR2 FQGTGA. The CDR3 has 15 residues.

CDR3 amino acids: CASRATGGGYNEQFF. Here the CDR3 DNA reads TGTGCCTCCCGGGCGACAGGGGGCGGGTACAATGAGCAGTTCTTC. The rearrangement uses TRBV6-5 and TRBJ2-1; 10 bases agree with TRBD1. The J segment lost 4 bases and the V segment lost 11 bases, leaving 11 bases of the junction unmatched. CDR3 length equals 15 residues. CDR1 MNHEY and CDR2 SVGAGI come from the germline V gene.

J is TRBJ1-4 and V is TRBV2; tentatively, D is TRBD1 (6 bases). Germline CDR1 reads SNHLY; CDR2 reads FYNNEI. V lost 7 bases to trimming and J lost 0 bases, with 9 bases between them. The length of the CDR3 is 14 residues. CDR3 sequence (DNA): TGTGCCAGCACTTACAGGGCAACTAATGAAAAACTGTTTTTT. The encoded protein is CASTYRATNEKLFF.

The chain recombines TRBV9 with TRBJ2-1; D uncertain. Germline CDR1 and CDR2: SGDLS and YYNGEE. The V and J ends lost 0 bases and 0 bases respectively, with 10 bases between them. CDR3 length: 16 residues. The CDR3 DNA sequence: TGTGCCAGCAGCGTAGCGTCCAGGTCCTCCTACAATGAGCAGTTCTTC. Translated: CASSVASRSSYNEQFF.

V usage is TRBV13 and J usage is TRBJ2-7, with TRBD1 as a possible D gene (5 bases). The V and J ends lost 5 bases and 3 bases respectively, with 14 bases between them. This CDR3 region has 14 residues. Germline CDR1 reads PRHDT; CDR2 reads FYEKMQ (reference sequence). The DNA of the CDR3 is TGTGCCAGCAGCGTGGACACGAGACACTACGAGCAGTACTTC. This sequence encodes CASSVDTRHYEQYF.

J is TRBJ1-1 and V is TRBV5-1, with a weak D call TRBD1 (6 bases). Deletions cut 0 bases from V and 4 bases from J, with 13 bases between. This CDR3 spans 15 amino acids. Germline V CDR1 and CDR2: SGHRS, YFSETQ. In nucleotides, the CDR3 is TGCGCCAGCAGCTTGGCTTTGTTACAGGGCACTGAAGCTTTCTTT. Translated, it gives CASSLALLQGTEAFF.

The CDR3 reads CAWSVRRQTNYGYTF. Written as DNA, the CDR3 is TGTGCCTGGAGTGTACGTCGACAGACTAACTATGGCTACACCTTC. The gene calls are TRBV30 and TRBJ1-2; weak D call: TRBD1 (5 bases). CDR1 and CDR2 from the germline V gene are GTSNPN and SVGIG (reference sequence). This CDR3 is 15 amino acids long. V was shortened by 0 bases and J by 0 bases, with 11 bases between the two germline ends.

This clone has only one observation. The CDR3 is CASSSPGQGLRGAFF. The CDR3 DNA is TGTGCCAGCAGCTCGCCGGGACAGGGCCTCCGGGGAGCTTTCTTT. The rearrangement links TRBV9 to TRBJ1-1; 9 bases agree with TRBD1. Per the germline V gene, CDR1 is SGDLS and CDR2 is YYNGEE. The CDR3 sequence is 15 residues long. V trimming: 4 bases; J trimming: 10 bases; junction bases outside the gene matches: 14.

J is TRBJ1-2 and V is TRBV23-1, with D maybe TRBD1 (5 bases). TRBV23-1 is classed as an ORF, of uncertain function. The CDR3 spans 13 residues. V was trimmed by 7 bases and J by 0 bases, leaving 9 bases between them. The CDR3 loop is CASTPGPNYGYTF. The DNA of the CDR3 is TGCGCCAGCACGCCAGGGCCTAACTATGGCTACACCTTC.

The chain uses TRBV5-6 and TRBJ1-2; D is ambiguous. Trimming left V 0 bases short and J 7 bases short, with 10 bases between. The CDR3 consists of 13 residues. From germline, CDR1 is SGHDT and CDR2 YYEEEE. The CDR3 DNA follows: TGTGCCAGCAGCTTGGCTCGTGGGCCTGGCTACACCTTC. It specifies CASSLARGPGYTF.

The chain uses TRBV3-1 (or the pseudogene TRBV3-2) and TRBJ2-6; the D is unclear. CDR3 length: 17 amino acids. Trimming took off 5 bases at V and 0 bases at J, with 14 bases between the two ends. Germline CDR1 reads LGHDT; CDR2 reads YNNKEL (reference sequence). DNA for the CDR3: TGTGCCAGCAGCGCTGATAGCACAAGCTCTGGGGCCAACGTCCTGACTTTC. Translating it yields CASSADSTSSGANVLTF.

This clone was seen once. The chain carries TRBV4-1 and TRBJ2-7; 8 bases agree with TRBD2. Germline assignment: CDR1 MGHRA and CDR2 YSYEKL. V shed 2 bases and J 5 bases; nucleotides not matched to a gene: 8. The CDR3 is made up of 15 amino acids. CDR3 residues: CASSQPGRGWHEQYF. The CDR3 coding sequence is TGCGCCAGCAGCCAACCCGGGAGGGGGTGGCACGAGCAGTACTTC.

The genes are TRBV25-1 and TRBJ1-5; D perhaps matches TRBD1 (6 bases). This CDR3 region has 14 residues. Deletions cut 7 bases from V and 5 bases from J, with 15 bases between. Germline V CDR1 and CDR2: MGHDK, SYGVNS. The CDR3 reads CASTHTGSDQPQHF. Written as DNA, the CDR3 is TGTGCCAGCACACACACAGGGTCCGATCAGCCCCAGCATTTT.

The chain couples TRBV6-6 to TRBJ1-4, with D perhaps matching TRBD1 (5 bases). This CDR3 region has 14 residues. CDR1 is MNHNY and CDR2 is SVGAGI in the germline V gene (reference sequence). V lost 7 bases and J lost 7, with 16 bases in between. The CDR3 sequence: CASTPRQGGEKLFF. In nucleotides, the CDR3 is TGTGCCAGCACCCCGAGGCAGGGAGGTGAAAAACTGTTTTTT.

This rearrangement joins TRBV6-1 to TRBJ1-6; D is perhaps TRBD1 (6 bases). The germline V gene encodes CDR1 MNHNS and CDR2 SASEGT. Between the trimmed V and J ends, which lost 0 bases and 18 bases, there was a span of 15 bases. This CDR3 contains 13 residues. CDR3 protein: CASSEAGGRGPHF. The DNA for the CDR3 is TGTGCCAGCAGTGAAGCCGGGGGGCGCGGTCCCCACTTT.

The V and J genes are TRBV5-1 and TRBJ1-4; D perhaps matches TRBD1 (6 bases). V was shortened by 4 bases and J by 3 bases, with 16 bases between the two germline ends. The CDR3 covers 16 residues. Germline CDR1 is SGHRS and CDR2 is YFSETQ. Here the CDR3 reads CASSPMGQGSNEKLFF. As DNA, the CDR3 is TGCGCCAGCAGCCCGATGGGCCAGGGGTCTAATGAAAAACTGTTTTTT. Variable domain in full (rest from reference TRBV5-1 and TRBJ1-4): KAGVTQTPRYLIKTRGQQVTLSCSPISGHRSVSWYQQTPGQGLQFLFEYFSETQRNKGNFPGRFSGRQFSNSRSEMNVSTLELGDSALYLCASSPMGQGSNEKLFFGSGTQLSVL.